The present T cell receptor beta chain was sequenced within a study of T-cell memory formation after mild COVID-19. This clonotype was seen many times. Its specificity is unknown. Study outcomes and limitations: Cross-reactive memory apparently joined, as some responding clones appeared in pre-infection memory. Proof of SARS-CoV-2 specificity was absent for the second-wave clones that crested on day 37.

It was 5'RACE with constant-segment primers that produced the TCR alpha and TCR beta cDNA libraries, which carried sample barcodes and UMIs. TCRdb re-derived calls from the 5' RACE reads in MiXCR, one entry per CDR3 protein. The table has about 240,000 distinct CDR3 sequences, 8% to 9.5% seen once; the top ten hold roughly a fifth. The CDR3 runs 15 residues. CDR1 SGHKS and CDR2 YYEKEE come from the germline V gene (reference sequence). The V end lost 2 bases, the J end lost 4 bases, and 15 bases lay between the germline ends. The chain employs TRBV5-5 and TRBJ1-1; a possible D gene is TRBD1 (5 bases). Source material: PBMCs or a T cell subset sorted from them (not recorded which). The receptor's source is a man aged 18 to 29 who had mild COVID-19 (a few samples of this study predate the infection). Cell type and time point are not known. The CDR3 DNA follows: TGTGCCAGCAGCTTAGGGCCCCCCGGGGGCACTGAAGCTTTCTTT. As protein: CASSLGPPGGTEAFF.